This T cell receptor beta chain appears in the sequencing data of a study of monozygotic twins with inflammatory bowel disease. Notes on the study in general: Possibly reflecting limited power, no difference in repertoire similarity was found between concordant and discordant twins. The co-twins with IBD showed lower TCRbeta diversity (inverse Simpson) than their healthy siblings. Especially with disease activity, IBD patients shared fewer clonotypes with others than healthy twins did.

No DNA is given; TCRdb re-called the 5' RACE reads and lists each CDR3 protein once. The data show 300,000 to 400,000 distinct CDR3 sequences, and the top ten clones hold approximately 2%. With respect to this clonotype: What it recognizes is unknown.

There are 16 residues in the CDR3. Germline V gives CDR1 SGHRS, CDR2 YFSETQ. Blood was drawn at roughly 2.6 ml per donor. The sequence was collected from a human donor with ulcerative colitis or Crohn's disease, or a healthy co-twin of an affected twin (not recorded which). This chain connects TRBV5-1 to TRBJ2-5. The sequenced sample consisted of blood. The chain's CDR3 is CASSLAGRMYQETQYF.